One TCR beta chain is described in this entry. This specimen comes from a study of blood T cell repertoires in COVID-19. Methods used by the authors: Amplification of reference gene primers was used by the study to estimate nucleated cell counts. Here immunoSEQ multiplex PCR was the method, and the copy in TCRdb shows in-frame clones only, minus some. The DNA was the basis for D and trimming; V, J and clone size are from that table. The sample holds roughly 45,000 clones, about 84% seen once. This sequence originates from a woman aged 55-70 years with acute or convalescent COVID-19. Material for sequencing was peripheral blood.

CDR3 sequence reads: CASSPLTGAGANVLTF. DNA of the CDR3: TGTGCCAGCAGCCCTCTGACAGGGGCCGGGGCCAACGTCCTGACTTTC. This chain uses TRBV7-3 with TRBJ2-6, with TRBD1 matching 8 bases. The germline V gene encodes CDR1 SGHTA and CDR2 FQGTGA. J lost 4 bases, V lost 5 bases, and 7 bases had no gene match. The CDR3 length is 16 residues.